This TCR beta chain was observed in a study of CD8+ T cells in alopecia areata. As for the study in general: Percent affected scalp area, the SALT score, rated treated patients' severity.

Reverse transcription of extracted RNA yielded cDNA, which provided the sequencing template. Repertoires were generated with immunoSEQ multiplex PCR, while TCRdb's copy carries only in-frame clones and drops some. The sample has over 150,000 clones, around 60% seen once. Notes on the study in general: Affected lesional scalp, above all in alopecia totalis/universalis, was more clonal than normal scalp.

Concerning this clone: Its antigen remains unknown.

Per the germline V gene, CDR1 is SGHNT and CDR2 is YYREEE (reference sequence). With V trimmed by 5 bases and J by 7 bases, 11 bases remained unmatched. There are 16 residues in the CDR3. As to treatment: oral pan-JAK inhibitor, 5-10 mg twice daily. The sequence came from a human donor with alopecia areata. The J gene is TRBJ2-2, the V gene TRBV5-4, with 10 positions matching TRBD1. The source was CD4+ T cells sorted from blood, collected at week 4, from a patient treated with tofacitinib. The CDR3 region is CASRDRDRGTNGELFF. The CDR3, as DNA: TGTGCCAGCAGGGACCGGGACAGGGGAACGAACGGGGAGCTGTTTTTT.